This entry features one TCR beta chain sequence. As yet, its antigen is unknown. The donor cohort consisted entirely of Caucasian adults residing in Nashville, Tennessee. This sample was included in a study of shared clonotypes between healthy human individuals. The germline V gene encodes CDR1 ENHRY and CDR2 SYGVKD. V was pared by 3 bases and J by 2 bases, with 3 bases of the junction left unmatched. The CDR3 contains 14 residues. Overall study findings and caveats: Unshared clonotypes carried lower generation probabilities than those common to all four donors. Only blood underwent sampling, and tissue repertoires likely differ.

The repertoire was sequenced with immunoSEQ multiplex PCR; TCRdb's copy has only in-frame clones and lacks some. The sample shows about 1,500,000 clones, roughly 96% of them seen only once. The TCR was taken from a man younger than 45 in good health. Sequencing was performed on naive CD4+ T cells sorted from blood. Specified subset: CD45RA+ positively selected. This chain connects TRBV10-3 to TRBJ2-5, with 7 bases aligning to TRBD1. CDR3: CAISDRQGQETQYF. Here the CDR3 DNA reads TGTGCCATCAGTGACCGACAGGGACAAGAGACCCAGTACTTC.